Detailed here is one T cell receptor (beta chain). Antigen: not known. These data originate in a study of CD8+ T cells in alopecia areata. Study observations and caveats: In lesional scalp, particularly from alopecia totalis/universalis, clonality was higher than in normal scalp. Resident alphabeta T cells of normal skin are also sequenced in scalp samples.

Reverse transcription of extracted RNA yielded cDNA, which provided the sequencing template. Measured with immunoSEQ multiplex PCR; TCRdb has only the in-frame clones, and not every one. The table has tens of thousands of clones, approximately 61% seen once; the top ten hold roughly 15%. The CDR3 has 12 residues. Germline V gives CDR1 SGHRS, CDR2 YFSETQ. Trimming stripped 4 bases from V and 2 bases from J, with 7 bases between. Peripheral blood, together with lesional scalp punch biopsies, was collected from alopecia areata patients. The TCR sequence derives from a human donor with alopecia areata. V is TRBV5-1 and J is TRBJ2-7; D is ambiguous. Sequencing used CD8+ T cells sorted from blood, obtained at week 0. For the CDR3, the DNA is TGCGCCAGCAGCCGAAGACCCTACGAGCAGTACTTC. It is translated as CASSRRPYEQYF.